This T cell receptor beta chain was obtained from a study of human T cells and chemical hapten exposure. The wider study: There were per-sample TCR yield variations, arising mainly from small pooled library volume differences.

Specified time point: patch test 1, 2 weeks after DPC sensitization. The treatment here: therapeutic diphenylcyclopropenone sensitization with weekly scalp DPC. Only after blood had been drawn was each patch test applied. Within the library, unique molecular identifiers were attached to each individual cDNA molecule. Original handling: The median was roughly 100,000 TCRs per sample, ranging about 20,000 to 700,000. Each CDR3 protein is one row after TCRdb ran MiXCR on the RACE reads. These V and J calls derive from TCRdb rather than the authors' analysis. The sample gives fewer than 500,000 distinct CDR3 sequences, 4.8% of which show up once; 2% to 2.5% is in the top ten. There are a few counts of this clonotype. Looked up from germline, CDR1 is SGHAT and CDR2 is FQDESV (reference sequence). The CDR3 is 17 residues long. Unmatched junction bases numbered 5, after V lost 5 bases and J lost 4 bases.

This TCR was recovered from a woman aged 50 to 60 with alopecia areata. Some clones in this sample may be carry-over from other donors' samples. Here the sequenced sample was whole blood, taken in connection with sensitization to the hapten diphenylcyclopropenone (DPC). The V call is TRBV11-1, the J call TRBJ2-1, with 16 positions matching TRBD2. CDR3: CASSALGLAGGYNEQFF. In nucleotides, the CDR3 is TGTGCCAGCAGCGCCCTGGGACTAGCGGGGGGGTACAATGAGCAGTTCTTC.